This T cell receptor beta chain comes out of a study of tumor T cells in aggressive B-cell lymphoma (dated by TCRdb to the late 2010s). Libraries were constructed by the immunoSEQ multiplex PCR assay. As stored in TCRdb, this immuneACCESS dataset retains in-frame rearrangements with V and J assigned. A fraction of the clones does not appear; measured against another copy, unresolved V genes explain less than half of the discrepancy, and the remainder lacks a known reason. The sample table shows 8,500 to 14,000 clones, and over 75% are seen once. The ten largest clones take up roughly 2% of the sample. Notes on this clone: Its recognized antigen is unknown. One base away there is no much larger clone; base qualities are not given.

The junction carries 10 bases between V and J, which are trimmed by 4 bases and 8 bases respectively. The CDR3 numbers 12 residues from cysteine through phenylalanine. The kept DNA is CDR3 alone, 36 bases in frame from the first base. According to the germline V gene (reference sequence), CDR1 reads SGHKS and CDR2 reads YYEKEE. Sequencing was performed on tumor tissue. The sequence is built from TRBV5-5 and TRBJ2-1; too little of a D gene remains to name it. The TCR sequence derives from an adult with diffuse large B cell lymphoma. The CDR3 here reads CASSRARDEQFF. The sequence in DNA is TGTGCCAGCAGCAGAGCGCGAGATGAGCAGTTCTTC.